Below, 26 T cell receptor beta chains from the same sample are listed, as sequenced in a study of blood T cell repertoires in COVID-19. TCRdb's table, derived via immunoSEQ multiplex PCR, lists solely in-frame clones and lacks some. The table records just over 150,000 clones, 82% of them present only once. Sequencing was done on a sample of peripheral blood. The source of these receptors is a woman aged 40 to 50 with COVID-19, enrolled during active disease.

The J gene is TRBJ2-7, the V gene TRBV28; 7 nucleotides match TRBD2. V trimming: 3 bases; J trimming: 6 bases; junction bases outside the gene matches: 8. This CDR3 is 14 amino acids long. Germline values: CDR1 MDHEN, CDR2 SYDVKM. For the CDR3, the DNA is TGTGCCAGCAGTTTTGGGCGGGAGTCTAGCGAGCAGTACTTC. Encoded protein: CASSFGRESSEQYF.

The chain links TRBV30 to TRBJ2-5; TRBD1 aligns across 9 bases. Unmatched junction bases numbered 4, after V lost 4 bases and J lost 4 bases. Germline V gene sequence: CDR1 GTSNPN, CDR2 SVGIG (reference sequence). This CDR3 has 13 amino acids. CDR3 coding DNA: TGTGCCTGGAACGGACAGGGGAGAGAGACCCAGTACTTC. Its translation is CAWNGQGRETQYF.

The chain links TRBV4-1 to TRBJ2-7, with 9 bases matching TRBD1. V lost 3 bases, J lost 2 bases, and 8 bases stayed unmatched. This CDR3 is built from 16 residues. Germline CDR1 is MGHRA and CDR2 is YSYEKL. The CDR3 spells CASSHTPGQGAYEQYF. As DNA, the CDR3 is TGCGCCAGCAGCCACACCCCGGGACAGGGTGCCTACGAGCAGTACTTC.

The chain joins TRBV30 to TRBJ1-5; 8 positions agree with TRBD1. The J segment lost 7 bases and the V segment lost 0 bases, leaving 8 bases of the junction unmatched. The CDR3 spans 15 residues. The germline V gene encodes CDR1 GTSNPN and CDR2 SVGIG (reference sequence). The CDR3 region is CAWSVHGSGGQPQHF. In nucleotides, the CDR3 is TGTGCCTGGAGTGTACATGGGTCAGGGGGCCAGCCCCAGCATTTT.

This clone has just one count. The rearrangement uses TRBV11-2 and TRBJ1-2; D is perhaps TRBD1 (6 bases). V was pared by 5 bases and J by 2 bases, with 24 bases between. In germline, CDR1 is SGHAT, CDR2 FQNNGV. The CDR3 loop spans 18 amino acids. CDR3 residues: CASSRGAVRGEENYGYTF. The CDR3 region has the DNA TGTGCCAGCAGCAGAGGCGCGGTCAGGGGCGAGGAGAACTATGGCTACACCTTC.

CDR3 sequence reads: CASGSGRVDEQYF. In DNA form, the CDR3 reads TGTGCCAGCGGTAGCGGGAGGGTCGACGAGCAGTACTTC. The V call is TRBV5-4, the J call TRBJ2-7, with TRBD2 matching 11 bases. This CDR3 comprises 13 residues. After removal of 7 bases from V and 5 bases from J, the junction contained 5 bases not matched to a gene. Looked up from germline, CDR1 is SGHNT and CDR2 is YYREEE (reference sequence).

This chain uses TRBV30 with TRBJ1-1; 8 nucleotides agree with TRBD1. The J segment lost 7 bases and the V segment lost 1 base, leaving 11 bases of the junction unmatched. CDR3 length equals 15 residues. Germline CDR1 and CDR2: GTSNPN and SVGIG (reference sequence). In DNA, the CDR3 is TGTGCCTGGAGTGAACCCCCTAAAGGACAGGGTGAAGCTTTCTTT. This sequence encodes CAWSEPPKGQGEAFF.

The chain combines TRBV7-2 with TRBJ2-5, with a weak D call TRBD2 (6 bases). Looked up from germline, CDR1 is SGHTA and CDR2 is FQGNSA. This CDR3 region has 17 residues. V lost 4 bases to trimming and J lost 6 bases, with 24 bases between them. This chain's CDR3 is CASSWTFVGRGRKTQYF. CDR3 nucleotides: TGTGCCAGCAGCTGGACGTTCGTCGGGAGAGGGAGGAAGACCCAGTACTTC.

The rearrangement links TRBV19 to TRBJ2-1; TRBD2 matches 14 bases. Germline V gene sequence: CDR1 LNHDA, CDR2 SQIVND (reference sequence). CDR3 length: 17 amino acids. Trimming at V came to 7 bases and at J to 0 bases, leaving 5 bases not matched to a gene. The CDR3, as DNA: TGTGCCAGTATGGGGACTAGCGGGGGCAGCTCCTACAATGAGCAGTTCTTC. Residues: CASMGTSGGSSYNEQFF.

The chain uses TRBV6-1 and TRBJ2-4, with D perhaps TRBD2 (5 bases). The germline V gene has CDR1 MNHNS and CDR2 SASEGT. The CDR3 runs to 19 residues. Trimming stripped 1 base from V and 1 base from J, with 20 bases between. The CDR3 here is CASSEEGREGILAKNIQYF. CDR3 in DNA: TGTGCCAGCAGTGAAGAAGGGCGTGAGGGAATTTTGGCCAAAAACATTCAGTACTTC.

The chain uses TRBV19 and TRBJ1-1; TRBD1 is a possible D gene (6 bases). V was cut by 3 bases and J by 8 bases, with 13 bases left in between. Germline CDR1 reads LNHDA; CDR2 reads SQIVND (reference sequence). CDR3 length: 13 residues. The CDR3 DNA follows: TGTGCCAGTAGTATTGGAGGAGGACAGGAAGCTTTCTTT. Protein product: CASSIGGGQEAFF.

This clone was recorded many times. The rearrangement joins TRBV10-3 to TRBJ1-3; weak D call: TRBD1 (5 bases). The V and J ends lost 6 bases and 0 bases respectively, with 12 bases between them. The germline V gene has CDR1 ENHRY and CDR2 SYGVKD. The CDR3 is 15 amino acids. As DNA, the CDR3 is TGTGCCATCAGAGAACAGGAAGACTCTGGAAACACCATATATTTT. Translation: CAIREQEDSGNTIYF.

The CDR3 region is CASSVLAVLSPLHF. As DNA, the CDR3 is TGTGCCAGCAGTGTCTTGGCAGTTTTATCACCCCTCCACTTT. The rearrangement uses TRBV2 and TRBJ1-6; D remains unclear. This CDR3 is 14 amino acids long. V was clipped by 4 bases and J by 10 bases, with 14 bases between them. Germline CDR1 reads SNHLY; CDR2 reads FYNNEI.

This rearrangement joins TRBV19 to TRBJ1-2; 8 nucleotides match TRBD1. This CDR3 is 14 amino acids long. The germline CDR1 and CDR2 sequences are LNHDA and SQIVND (reference sequence). Trimming took 3 bases from V and 6 from J; bases not matched to a gene: 6. The CDR3 bases are TGTGCCAGTAGTATCGGACAGGGAGTAAATGGCTACACCTTC. It codes for CASSIGQGVNGYTF.

The gene calls are TRBV28 and TRBJ2-1; the D gene is possibly TRBD2 (5 bases). The CDR3 is made up of 14 amino acids. V lost 7 bases and J 7 bases, leaving 17 bases between the germline ends. Germline V gene sequence: CDR1 MDHEN, CDR2 SYDVKM. The CDR3: CASKRWSPGNEQFF. CDR3 in DNA: TGTGCCAGCAAGAGGTGGTCCCCGGGGAATGAGCAGTTCTTC.

The V and J genes are TRBV28 and TRBJ2-5, with D possibly TRBD1 on 7 matching bases. Deletions cut 4 bases from V and 4 bases from J, with 19 bases between. Germline V gives CDR1 MDHEN, CDR2 SYDVKM. The CDR3 covers 16 residues. This CDR3 reads CASSSQTGRRGETQYF. In DNA, the CDR3 is TGTGCCAGCAGTTCCCAGACAGGGCGGAGGGGAGAGACCCAGTACTTC.

V usage is TRBV7-8 and J usage is TRBJ1-1; tentative D call: TRBD1 (6 bases). Per germline, CDR1 SGHVS and CDR2 FQNEAQ. Between the trimmed V and J ends, which lost 5 bases and 4 bases, there was a span of 17 bases. The CDR3 totals 15 residues. DNA of the CDR3: TGTGCCAGCAGCCGGACGGACAGCCTCGCCACTGAAGCTTTCTTT. It translates to CASSRTDSLATEAFF.

The chain is built from TRBV30 and TRBJ2-1; TRBD2 agrees at 16 bases. Germline V gives CDR1 GTSNPN, CDR2 SVGIG (reference sequence). With V trimmed by 0 bases and J by 12 bases, 11 bases remained unmatched. CDR3 length: 17 amino acids. The CDR3 DNA reads as TGTGCCTGGAGTGTCCCGGGACTAGCGGGGGGGCGTATCGGGCAGTTCTTC. This codes for CAWSVPGLAGGRIGQFF.

The V call is TRBV4-1, the J call TRBJ1-5; the D gene is possibly TRBD1 (5 bases). This CDR3 is 15 amino acids long. V was trimmed by 5 bases and J by 0 bases, leaving 11 bases between them. Germline assignment: CDR1 MGHRA and CDR2 YSYEKL. CDR3 coding DNA: TGCGCCAGCAGCTCGTCCAGGGCTAGCAATCAGCCCCAGCATTTT. Its protein product is CASSSSRASNQPQHF.

The chain carries TRBV6-6 and TRBJ2-3; D unresolved. The CDR3 covers 11 residues. The germline gives CDR1 MNHNY, CDR2 SVGAGI (reference sequence). Trimming left V 5 bases short and J 5 bases short, with 5 bases between. CDR3 sequence (DNA): TGTGCCAGCAGTAGAGGAGATACGCAGTATTTT. Its translation is CASSRGDTQYF.

This rearrangement joins TRBV28 to TRBJ2-7; D might be TRBD2 (5 bases). CDR3 length equals 14 residues. Germline V gene sequence: CDR1 MDHEN, CDR2 SYDVKM. V was trimmed by 2 bases and J by 4 bases, leaving 12 bases between them. This CDR3 reads CASSLVGEGYEQYF. The CDR3, as DNA: TGTGCCAGCAGTTTAGTGGGAGAAGGGTACGAGCAGTACTTC.

This clone was counted between two and nine times. V and J are TRBV19 and TRBJ1-2, with TRBD1 matching 7 bases. CDR1 is LNHDA and CDR2 is SQIVND in the germline V gene (reference sequence). The trim removed 4 bases at V and 8 bases at J, leaving 10 bases unmatched. The CDR3 has 14 amino acids. The CDR3 nucleotides read TGTGCCAGTAGTAAAGGGGGCCTCAGGAACGGCTACACCTTC. Translated: CASSKGGLRNGYTF.

The chain has TRBV30 and TRBJ2-7; 11 positions agree with TRBD2. Germline assignment: CDR1 GTSNPN and CDR2 SVGIG (reference sequence). Trimming cost V 3 bases and J 3 bases; bases outside gene matches: 7. This CDR3 comprises 15 residues. CDR3 in amino acids: CAWRLAGGLVYEQYF. CDR3 DNA: TGTGCCTGGAGATTAGCGGGAGGGCTCGTCTACGAGCAGTACTTC.

The chain joins TRBV12-5 to TRBJ2-5; weak D call: TRBD1 (6 bases). The CDR3 spans 16 residues. Germline CDR1 and CDR2: LGHNT and FRNRAP. V lost 6 bases to trimming and J lost 4 bases, with 21 bases between them. CDR3 region: CASGNRTDFNRETQYF. In DNA, the CDR3 is TGTGCTAGTGGCAACCGGACAGATTTCAACCGAGAGACCCAGTACTTC.

The rearrangement joins TRBV2 to TRBJ1-1; 7 nucleotides agree with TRBD1. The CDR3 runs 15 residues. Trimming cost V 5 bases and J 11 bases; bases outside gene matches: 17. Germline loops: CDR1 SNHLY, CDR2 FYNNEI. CDR3 nucleotides: TGTGCCAGCAGTTTCCTATCGGGACAGCTTGATAAGGCTTTCTTT. It is translated as CASSFLSGQLDKAFF. The variable domain in full, completed from reference TRBV2 and TRBJ1-1, reads EPEVTQTPSHQVTQMGQEVILRCVPISNHLYFYWYRQILGQKVEFLVSFYNNEISEKSEIFDDQFSVERPDGSNFTLKIRSTKLEDSAMYFCASSFLSGQLDKAFFGQGTRLTVV.

The rearrangement links TRBV6-5 to TRBJ2-2, with D perhaps matching TRBD1 (6 bases). The CDR3 has 13 amino acids. Germline V CDR1 and CDR2: MNHEY, SVGAGI. V was shortened by 7 bases and J by 6 bases, with 12 bases between the two germline ends. The CDR3 region is CASNYRDPGELFF. The CDR3 DNA reads as TGTGCCAGCAACTACAGGGACCCCGGGGAGCTGTTTTTT.